The 26 T cell receptor beta chains below were found in one sample sequenced in a study of CD8 T cells in Susac syndrome. When the RNA was reverse transcribed, random hexamers were used with an input of about 0.45 to 1 ug. TCRdb processed the immunoSEQ multiplex PCR reads anew with MiXCR; each CDR3 protein has one entry. This sample yields some 150,000 distinct CDR3 sequences, of which less than 95% are seen a single time; 0.065% to 0.1% belongs to the top ten. The sequencing input was CD4+ T cells from PBMCs. The receptors were gathered from a human donor in good health.

V usage is TRBV5-1 and J usage is TRBJ2-3; perhaps TRBD2 as D (6 bases). This CDR3 has 15 amino acids. Germline CDR1 SGHRS, CDR2 YFSETQ. V lost 0 bases and J lost 2, with 10 bases in between. The CDR3 sequence is CASSLVGGITDTQYF. The CDR3 DNA follows: TGCGCCAGCAGCTTGGTCGGGGGAATCACAGATACGCAGTATTTT.

This sequence joins TRBV7-8 and TRBJ2-7, with a possible D match to TRBD1 (6 bases). Per the germline V gene, CDR1 is SGHVS and CDR2 is FQNEAQ. This CDR3 is 12 amino acids long. The ends were cut back, 3 bases at V and 7 bases at J, with 10 bases in the middle. The CDR3 sequence is CASSFSRGEQYF. The CDR3 DNA sequence: TGTGCCAGCAGCTTCAGCAGGGGTGAGCAGTACTTC.

This chain joins TRBV7-9 and TRBJ2-7, with D uncertain. Trimming took 6 bases from V and 3 from J, leaving 6 bases between them. The CDR3 length is 11 residues. From germline, CDR1 is SEHNR and CDR2 FQNEAQ (reference sequence). CDR3 nucleotides: TGTGCCAGCAGTCGCCTCTACGAGCAGTACTTC. Protein sequence: CASSRLYEQYF.

The V call is TRBV7-9, the J call TRBJ2-1; D gene unclear. V lost 1 base, J lost 1 base, and 8 bases lay in between. Germline assignment: CDR1 SEHNR and CDR2 FQNEAQ (reference sequence). CDR3 length: 15 amino acids. In nucleotides, the CDR3 is TGTGCCAGCAGCTTAGTAGGTCGGTCCTACAATGAGCAGTTCTTC. As protein: CASSLVGRSYNEQFF.

The rearrangement joins TRBV6-5 to TRBJ2-2; D gene ambiguous. Trimming took 7 bases from V and 4 from J, leaving 16 bases between them. The CDR3 sequence is 15 residues long. Germline loops: CDR1 MNHEY, CDR2 SVGAGI. CDR3 sequence (DNA): TGTGCCAGCACCAACGAGGCAGGCCCCACCGGGGAGCTGTTTTTT. This sequence encodes CASTNEAGPTGELFF.

The DNA of the CDR3 is TGTGCCAGCCAGACAGGGCTAGAGACCCAGTACTTC. Its protein product is CASQTGLETQYF. The chain couples TRBV6-4 to TRBJ2-5, with TRBD1 identical over 7 bases. V shed 8 bases, J shed 4 bases, and the junction held 4 bases outside the gene matches. Germline lookup yields CDR1 MRHNA and CDR2 SNTAGT. CDR3 length: 12 residues.

The CDR3 protein is CASSGHDFQETQYF. The CDR3 DNA is TGTGCCAGCAGCGGCCACGACTTCCAAGAGACCCAGTACTTC. The genes are TRBV21-1 and TRBJ2-5. TRBV21-1 has pseudogene status. The CDR3 has 14 residues.

The rearrangement uses TRBV3-1 and TRBJ2-1; tentatively, D is TRBD1 (5 bases). The CDR3 is 13 residues long. Germline V gene data show CDR1 as LGHDT and CDR2 as YNNKEL (reference sequence). Trimming stripped 0 bases from V and 7 bases from J, with 7 bases between. CDR3 DNA: TGTGCCAGCAGCCAAGAAGGGGTTAATGAGCAGTTCTTC. Translation gives CASSQEGVNEQFF.

V and J are TRBV5-1 and TRBJ2-1; TRBD1 is a possible D gene (6 bases). Between the trimmed V and J ends, which lost 1 base and 7 bases, there was a span of 12 bases. Germline assignment: CDR1 SGHRS and CDR2 YFSETQ. The CDR3 is 14 residues long. The CDR3, as DNA: TGCGCCAGCAGCTTGAGGTCTAGGGGGAATGAGCAGTTCTTC. Translation gives CASSLRSRGNEQFF.

For the CDR3, the DNA is TGTGCCACCAGCAGAGGAGGGGGACAGCGCTACGAGCAGTACTTC. Translated, it gives CATSRGGGQRYEQYF. The chain recombines TRBV15 with TRBJ2-7; 7 positions match TRBD1. The CDR3 has 15 residues. V was clipped by 1 base and J by 3 bases; unmatched bases: 6. The V gene's germline CDR1 is LNHNV and CDR2 YYDKDF (reference sequence).

This clonotype was detected once. The CDR3 DNA reads as TGTGCCAGCAGCCCAGGGACAAACACTGAAGCTTTCTTT. This codes for CASSPGTNTEAFF. The rearrangement joins TRBV7-2 to TRBJ1-1, with D possibly matching TRBD1 (6 bases). Germline lookup yields CDR1 SGHTA and CDR2 FQGNSA. This CDR3 is 13 amino acids long. Trimming took off 5 bases at V and 2 bases at J, with 9 bases between the two ends.

The V gene is TRBV6-6, the J gene TRBJ2-3, with TRBD2 identical over 15 bases. V shed 6 bases, J shed 3 bases, and the junction held 1 base outside the gene matches. This CDR3 spans 15 amino acids. Germline V gives CDR1 MNHNY, CDR2 SVGAGI (reference sequence). The CDR3 here is CASRGTSGRTDTQYF. DNA of the CDR3: TGTGCCAGCAGAGGGACTAGCGGGAGGACAGATACGCAGTATTTT.

The chain carries TRBV3-1 and TRBJ2-3; 7 bases map to TRBD2. The germline gives CDR1 LGHDT, CDR2 YNNKEL (reference sequence). The junction had 8 bases not matched to a gene; V was cut back by 4 bases and J by 1 base. This CDR3 has 16 residues. This chain's CDR3 is CASSPRQTSRTDTQYF. Here the CDR3 DNA reads TGTGCCAGCAGCCCCCGGCAGACTAGCCGCACAGATACGCAGTATTTT.

As regards this clonotype: It may be a read error: a sequence one base away is much more abundant. The V gene is TRBV6-5, the J gene TRBJ2-7; possible D gene TRBD1, 6 bases. CDR1 and CDR2 from the germline V gene are MNHEY and SVGAGI. Trimming shortened V by 7 bases and J by 4 bases, and 8 bases separated the two germline ends. There are 11 residues in the CDR3. The CDR3 reads CASTQGYEQYF. In DNA form, the CDR3 reads TGTGCCAGCACCCAGGGGTACGAGCAGTACTTC.

This chain uses TRBV25-1 with TRBJ1-1; 8 bases fit TRBD1. The CDR3 has 17 amino acids. Per germline, CDR1 MGHDK and CDR2 SYGVNS. J lost 5 bases, V lost 2 bases, and 13 bases had no gene match. The CDR3 spells CASSELLIRTGRTEAFF. The CDR3 coding sequence is TGTGCCAGCAGTGAACTTCTAATTCGGACAGGGAGAACTGAAGCTTTCTTT. Together with reference TRBV25-1 and TRBJ1-1, the CDR3 gives the full variable domain: EADIYQTPRYLVIGTGKKITLECSQTMGHDKMYWYQQDPGMELHLIHYSYGVNSTEKGDLSSESTVSRIRTEHFPLTLESARPSHTSQYLCASSELLIRTGRTEAFFGQGTRLTVV.

The CDR3 region has the DNA TGTGCCAGCAGTTTGCGACGAGGCGGGGAGCTGTTTTTT. Amino acid sequence: CASSLRRGGELFF. The chain couples TRBV27 to TRBJ2-2; D gene uncertain. Germline V gives CDR1 MNHEY, CDR2 SMNVEV (reference sequence). Trimming shortened V by 3 bases and J by 7 bases, and 9 bases separated the two germline ends. The CDR3 length is 13 residues.

The J gene is TRBJ1-3, the V gene TRBV10-3; the match to TRBD1 covers 9 bases. CDR3 length equals 17 residues. Losses at the gene ends were 2 bases for V and 4 bases for J; bases not matched to a gene: 9. Germline CDR1 is ENHRY and CDR2 is SYGVKD. Here the CDR3 reads CAISEELGTGTGNTIYF. CDR3 bases: TGTGCCATCAGTGAGGAGTTAGGGACAGGGACCGGAAACACCATATATTTT.

The chain couples TRBV5-1 to TRBJ2-7; D ambiguous. The CDR3 totals 15 residues. CDR1 SGHRS and CDR2 YFSETQ come from the germline V gene. Trimming pared 2 bases from V and 0 bases from J, leaving 12 bases between. The CDR3 DNA follows: TGCGCCAGCAGCTTCGGGCAGCTCTCCTCCTACGAGCAGTACTTC. It yields the protein CASSFGQLSSYEQYF.

V and J are TRBV6-5 and TRBJ2-1, with a possible D match to TRBD2 (6 bases). The V and J ends lost 6 bases and 3 bases respectively, with 15 bases between them. Germline V gene sequence: CDR1 MNHEY, CDR2 SVGAGI. The CDR3 extends over 15 amino acids. CDR3 nucleotide sequence: TGTGCCAGCAGCGATAGCGGCCCACGCTACAATGAGCAGTTCTTC. Protein product: CASSDSGPRYNEQFF.

The V gene is TRBV29-1, the J gene TRBJ1-1; TRBD1 might be the D (6 bases). This CDR3 comprises 14 residues. Germline CDR1 is SQVTM and CDR2 is ANQGSEA. V dropped 7 bases and J dropped 1 base, with 16 bases sitting between them. CDR3 sequence (DNA): TGCAGCGGGCGGGGTGGGACAACGAACACTGAAGCTTTCTTT. It translates to CSGRGGTTNTEAFF.

The CDR3 DNA reads TGCAGTCCCTCAGGGGGAACTGTCTATGGCTACACCTTC. This codes for CSPSGGTVYGYTF. The chain joins TRBV20-1 to TRBJ1-2; 7 bases are a match to TRBD1. The CDR3 spans 13 residues. The ends lost 8 bases at V and 4 bases at J; junction bases unmatched: 10. Germline CDR1 is DFQATT and CDR2 is SNEGSKA (reference sequence).

The chain carries TRBV12-3 or TRBV12-4 and TRBJ2-3, with D perhaps matching TRBD1 (6 bases). This CDR3 is built from 14 residues. V shed 7 bases and J shed 2 bases, with 13 bases lying between them. The CDR3 coding sequence is TGTGCCAGCAACCATAGGGGGATCACAGATACGCAGTATTTT. Translated, it gives CASNHRGITDTQYF.

This clonotype was seen only once. The chain has TRBV20-1 and TRBJ2-7; TRBD1 matches 9 bases. V shed 3 bases, J shed 3 bases, and the junction held 3 bases outside the gene matches. CDR3 length: 13 residues. CDR1 is DFQATT and CDR2 is SNEGSKA in the germline V gene (reference sequence). DNA of the CDR3: TGCAGTGCTAGTAGGGGACAGGGCTACGAGCAGTACTTC. Translating it yields CSASRGQGYEQYF.

The chain recombines TRBV5-4 with TRBJ2-5; D uncertain. V was trimmed by 0 bases and J by 0 bases, leaving 9 bases between them. This CDR3 is 15 amino acids long. Looked up from germline, CDR1 is SGHNT and CDR2 is YYREEE (reference sequence). The CDR3 is CASSLDVGNQETQYF. In DNA, the CDR3 is TGTGCCAGCAGCTTGGATGTGGGAAACCAAGAGACCCAGTACTTC.

The V call is TRBV12-3 or TRBV12-4, the J call TRBJ2-2, with 7 bases fitting TRBD1. Unmatched junction bases numbered 10, after V lost 5 bases and J lost 7 bases. The CDR3 loop spans 15 amino acids. In nucleotides, the CDR3 is TGTGCCAGCAGTCCCTACAACAGGGGTGGCGGGGAGCTGTTTTTT. It translates to CASSPYNRGGGELFF.

The J gene is TRBJ2-4, the V gene TRBV12-3 or TRBV12-4; a weak D match, TRBD2 (6 bases). The V end lost 4 bases, the J end lost 6 bases, and 7 bases lay between the germline ends. The CDR3 is 12 amino acids. The CDR3 loop reads CASSYGGNIQYF. Here the CDR3 DNA reads TGTGCCAGCAGTTACGGGGGAAACATTCAGTACTTC.